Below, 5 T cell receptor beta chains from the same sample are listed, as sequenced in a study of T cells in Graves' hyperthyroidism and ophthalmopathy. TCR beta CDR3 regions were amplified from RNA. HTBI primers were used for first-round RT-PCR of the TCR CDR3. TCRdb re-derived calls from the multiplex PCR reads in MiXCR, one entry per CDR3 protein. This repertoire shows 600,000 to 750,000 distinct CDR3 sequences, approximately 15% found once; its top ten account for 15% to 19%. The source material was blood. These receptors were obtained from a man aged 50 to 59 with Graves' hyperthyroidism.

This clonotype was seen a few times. CDR3 amino acids: CASNEGNTEAFF. The DNA for the CDR3 is TGTGCCAGCAACGAGGGTAACACTGAAGCTTTCTTT. The chain carries TRBV7-9 and TRBJ1-1; D ambiguous. CDR1 is SEHNR and CDR2 is FQNEAQ in the germline V gene (reference sequence). The V end lost 7 bases, the J end lost 2 bases, and 8 bases lay between the germline ends. This CDR3 has 12 residues.

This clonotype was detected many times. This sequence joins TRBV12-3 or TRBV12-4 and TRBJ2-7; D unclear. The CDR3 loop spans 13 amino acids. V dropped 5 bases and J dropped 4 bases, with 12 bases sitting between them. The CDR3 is CASSLTTVYEQYF. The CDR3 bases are TGTGCCAGCAGTCTCACTACAGTTTACGAGCAGTACTTC.

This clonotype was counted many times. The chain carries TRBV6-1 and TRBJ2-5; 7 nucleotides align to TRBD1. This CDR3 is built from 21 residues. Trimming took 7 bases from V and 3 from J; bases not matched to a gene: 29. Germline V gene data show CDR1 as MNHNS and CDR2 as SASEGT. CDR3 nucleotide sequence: TGTGCCAGCATCCGAAGCGGTAATTCCTTCAGGGGACAGAGCGCCAAAGAGACCCAGTACTTC. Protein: CASIRSGNSFRGQSAKETQYF.

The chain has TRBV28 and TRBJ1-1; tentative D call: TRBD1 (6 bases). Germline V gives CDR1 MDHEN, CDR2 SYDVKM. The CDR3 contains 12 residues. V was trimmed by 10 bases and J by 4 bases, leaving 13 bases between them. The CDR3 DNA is TGTGCCACCAAAGGGGGTCTCACTGAAGCTTTCTTT. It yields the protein CATKGGLTEAFF.

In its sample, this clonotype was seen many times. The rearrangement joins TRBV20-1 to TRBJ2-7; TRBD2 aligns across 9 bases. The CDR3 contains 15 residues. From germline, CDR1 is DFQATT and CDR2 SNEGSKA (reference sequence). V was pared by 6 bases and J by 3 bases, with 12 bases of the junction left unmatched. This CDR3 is CSAWEREEGVYEQYF. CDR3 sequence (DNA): TGCAGTGCCTGGGAGCGGGAGGAGGGGGTCTACGAGCAGTACTTC.